These T cell receptor beta chains were read from a single sample in a study of graft-versus-host responses after intestinal transplantation. No antigen has been assigned to these receptors. Measured with immunoSEQ multiplex PCR; TCRdb has only the in-frame clones, and not every one. Of approximately 92,000 clones listed, about 90% are singletons. The sample in question was unstimulated CD8+ T cells sorted from spleen or lymph node cells, obtained before intestinal transplant. Receptor source: a human donor who received an intestinal transplant. The CDR3 runs from the conserved cysteine through the conserved F or W. Each record gives: D gene, J gene, V gene, clone size, CDR3 protein, CDR3 DNA. The D gene is left open where the match is weak. For some rows the clone size is stated as once, few or many, or as a class when expanded; others skip it.

D: NA
J: TRBJ2-7
V: TRBV11-2
size: once
CDR3: CASSSEYRVAEQYF
DNA: TGTGCCAGCAGCTCTGAGTACAGGGTCGCCGAGCAGTACTTC

D: NA
J: TRBJ2-5
V: TRBV7-6
size: NA
CDR3: CASSLEGSQETQYF
DNA: TGTGCCAGCAGCCTAGAGGGCAGCCAAGAGACCCAGTACTTC

D: NA
J: TRBJ2-1
V: TRBV6-1
size: NA
CDR3: CASRRLRPQGEQFF
DNA: TGTGCCAGCAGGCGACTAAGACCCCAGGGGGAGCAGTTCTTC

D: NA
J: TRBJ2-7
V: TRBV27
size: NA
CDR3: CASSPGQTIYEQYF
DNA: TGTGCCAGCAGTCCCGGACAGACGATCTACGAGCAGTACTTC

D: NA
J: TRBJ2-1
V: TRBV29-1
size: NA
CDR3: CSVEDHPAVRHNEQFF
DNA: TGCAGCGTTGAAGATCACCCCGCCGTCAGACACAATGAGCAGTTCTTC

D: NA
J: TRBJ1-4
V: TRBV27
size: NA
CDR3: CASSFYRESEKLFF
DNA: TGTGCCAGCAGTTTCTACAGGGAGAGTGAAAAACTGTTTTTT

D: NA
J: TRBJ2-5
V: TRBV13
size: NA
CDR3: CASSPNPTRTRETQYF
DNA: TGTGCCAGCAGCCCAAACCCGACTAGAACGAGAGAGACCCAGTACTTC

D: TRBD1
J: TRBJ1-2
V: TRBV27
size: NA
CDR3: CASSFTTGGTEGYTF
DNA: TGTGCCAGCAGTTTCACGACAGGGGGGACTGAAGGCTACACCTTC

D: TRBD1
J: TRBJ1-2
V: TRBV28
size: NA
CDR3: CASRRDRGRGSGYTF
DNA: TGTGCCAGCAGGCGAGACAGGGGGCGCGGGAGTGGCTACACCTTC

D: TRBD2
J: TRBJ2-1
V: TRBV2
size: NA
CDR3: CARKTSGRKGYDNEQFF
DNA: TGTGCCAGAAAGACTAGCGGGAGAAAGGGCTATGACAATGAGCAGTTCTTC

D: TRBD1
J: TRBJ2-2
V: TRBV4-1
size: NA
CDR3: CASSQYLGTGYTGELFF
DNA: TGCGCCAGCAGCCAATATCTCGGGACAGGTTACACCGGGGAGCTGTTTTTT

D: TRBD1
J: TRBJ1-2
V: TRBV7-6
size: NA
CDR3: CASSSLDRGDGYTF
DNA: TGTGCCAGCAGCTCCCTGGACAGGGGAGATGGCTACACCTTC

D: TRBD2
J: TRBJ2-3
V: TRBV5-1
size: NA
CDR3: CASSLTSGGADTQYF
DNA: TGCGCCAGCAGCTTGACTAGCGGGGGCGCAGATACGCAGTATTTT

D: NA
J: TRBJ1-1
V: TRBV6-1
size: NA
CDR3: CATVGAAAEAFF
DNA: TGTGCCACGGTGGGGGCGGCCGCTGAAGCTTTCTTT

D: TRBD2
J: TRBJ2-3
V: TRBV6-4
size: few
CDR3: CASSDSGGATDTQYF
DNA: TGTGCCAGCAGTGACTCCGGGGGGGCCACAGATACGCAGTATTTT

D: NA
J: TRBJ2-5
V: TRBV15
size: NA
CDR3: CATSRWDQETQYF
DNA: TGTGCCACCAGCAGGTGGGATCAAGAGACCCAGTACTTC

D: TRBD1
J: TRBJ2-3
V: TRBV4-1
size: NA
CDR3: CASSHRGLTGESTDTQYF
DNA: TGCGCCAGCAGCCACCGGGGCCTCACAGGGGAGAGCACAGATACGCAGTATTTT

D: NA
J: TRBJ2-1
V: TRBV7-9
size: NA
CDR3: CASVLFLGDSSYNEQFF
DNA: TGTGCCAGCGTACTCTTTCTGGGGGATAGCTCCTACAATGAGCAGTTCTTC

D: NA
J: TRBJ2-3
V: TRBV15
size: NA
CDR3: CATSRDGGGSTDTQYF
DNA: TGTGCCACCAGCAGAGATGGAGGGGGTAGCACAGATACGCAGTATTTT

D: NA
J: TRBJ2-7
V: TRBV20-1
size: NA
CDR3: CSASDFDEQYF
DNA: TGCAGTGCTAGTGATTTCGACGAGCAGTACTTC

D: TRBD2
J: TRBJ2-1
V: TRBV9
size: NA
CDR3: CASSGQGLEYNEQFF
DNA: TGTGCCAGCAGCGGGCAGGGACTAGAGTACAATGAGCAGTTCTTC

D: TRBD2
J: TRBJ2-3
V: TRBV13
size: once
CDR3: CASGTRPGLAVADTQYF
DNA: TGTGCCAGCGGCACAAGACCGGGACTAGCGGTCGCAGATACGCAGTATTTT

D: TRBD1
J: TRBJ2-7
V: TRBV6-5
size: few
CDR3: CASSEGRQGNEQYF
DNA: TGTGCCAGCAGTGAGGGGAGACAGGGTAACGAGCAGTACTTC

D: NA
J: TRBJ2-7
V: TRBV6-5
size: NA
CDR3: CASSYHLGEQYF
DNA: TGTGCCAGCAGTTACCATCTTGGAGAGCAGTACTTC

D: TRBD1
J: TRBJ1-1
V: TRBV27
size: NA
CDR3: CASSLGGGTEAFF
DNA: TGTGCCAGCAGTCTAGGGGGCGGCACTGAAGCTTTCTTT

D: NA
J: TRBJ1-4
V: TRBV5-6
size: NA
CDR3: CASSLGGPEKLFF
DNA: TGTGCCAGCAGCTTGGGGGGCCCGGAAAAACTGTTTTTT

D: NA
J: TRBJ1-1
V: TRBV5-4
size: NA
CDR3: CASSSSAQVNTEAFF
DNA: TGTGCCAGCAGTTCATCGGCCCAGGTGAACACTGAAGCTTTCTTT

D: TRBD2
J: TRBJ2-4
V: TRBV5-6
size: NA
CDR3: CASSLLPGSGAKNIQYF
DNA: TGTGCCAGCAGCTTGCTTCCGGGTAGCGGGGCCAAAAACATTCAGTACTTC

D: NA
J: TRBJ1-6
V: TRBV4-1
size: NA
CDR3: CASSQGRGYNSPLHF
DNA: TGCGCCAGCAGCCAGGGACGGGGGTATAATTCACCCCTCCACTTT

D: NA
J: TRBJ2-7
V: TRBV18
size: NA
CDR3: CASPTPPGAHYEQYF
DNA: TGTGCCAGCCCCACCCCCCCAGGGGCGCACTACGAGCAGTACTTC

D: NA
J: TRBJ2-3
V: TRBV5-5
size: NA
CDR3: CASSLVVGSPNQYF
DNA: TGTGCCAGCAGCTTGGTTGTTGGGTCCCCTAACCAGTATTTT

D: NA
J: TRBJ2-6
V: TRBV9
size: NA
CDR3: CASSVEGAGANVLTF
DNA: TGTGCCAGCAGCGTAGAGGGTGCTGGGGCCAACGTCCTGACTTTC

D: NA
J: TRBJ2-7
V: TRBV29-1
size: NA
CDR3: CSVYDYEQYF
DNA: TGCAGCGTTTATGATTACGAGCAGTACTTC

D: NA
J: TRBJ2-3
V: TRBV13
size: NA
CDR3: CASSPGGDTQYF
DNA: TGTGCCAGCAGCCCCGGGGGAGATACGCAGTATTTT

D: TRBD2
J: TRBJ2-1
V: TRBV6-5
size: NA
CDR3: CASSYGDYRSNEQFF
DNA: TGTGCCAGCAGTTACGGGGACTACCGATCCAATGAGCAGTTCTTC

D: NA
J: TRBJ2-7
V: TRBV6-6
size: NA
CDR3: CASSPWDHSYEQYF
DNA: TGTGCCAGCAGTCCATGGGACCATTCCTACGAGCAGTACTTC

D: NA
J: TRBJ2-1
V: TRBV27
size: NA
CDR3: CASSTSSYNEQFF
DNA: TGTGCCAGCAGTACTAGCTCCTACAATGAGCAGTTCTTC

D: NA
J: TRBJ1-2
V: TRBV13
size: NA
CDR3: CASSSTLINYGYTF
DNA: TGTGCCAGCAGCTCCACACTGATTAACTATGGCTACACCTTC

D: NA
J: TRBJ2-5
V: TRBV11-2
size: NA
CDR3: CASSPRWGLQETQYF
DNA: TGTGCCAGCAGCCCGCGTTGGGGACTCCAAGAGACCCAGTACTTC

D: NA
J: TRBJ1-5
V: TRBV21-1
size: NA
CDR3: CASSKGGRGQLRDQPQHF
DNA: TGTGCCAGCAGCAAAGGCGGCAGGGGGCAGCTCAGGGATCAGCCCCAGCATTTT

D: NA
J: TRBJ1-2
V: TRBV30
size: NA
CDR3: CAWSVLGEPYYGYTF
DNA: TGTGCCTGGAGTGTACTCGGGGAGCCCTACTATGGCTACACCTTC

D: NA
J: TRBJ1-1
V: TRBV30
size: NA
CDR3: CAWRDTNTEAFF
DNA: TGTGCCTGGCGGGACACGAACACTGAAGCTTTCTTT

D: TRBD1
J: TRBJ1-1
V: TRBV11-1
size: NA
CDR3: CASSPRTGVTTEAFF
DNA: TGTGCCAGCAGCCCCCGGACAGGGGTTACCACTGAAGCTTTCTTT

D: NA
J: TRBJ2-1
V: TRBV10-2
size: NA
CDR3: CASSPLSGSSYNEQFF
DNA: TGCGCCAGCAGTCCCTTGAGTGGTAGCTCCTACAATGAGCAGTTCTTC

D: NA
J: TRBJ2-4
V: TRBV19
size: NA
CDR3: CASSRYTTGLNIQYF
DNA: TGTGCCAGTAGTCGGTACACCACAGGGTTAAACATTCAGTACTTC

D: NA
J: TRBJ2-7
V: TRBV7-9
size: NA
CDR3: CASSPGQSYEQYF
DNA: TGTGCCAGCAGCCCCGGGCAGTCCTACGAGCAGTACTTC

D: NA
J: TRBJ2-7
V: TRBV4-1
size: NA
CDR3: CASSRLDSSTYEQYF
DNA: TGCGCCAGCAGCCGATTGGACAGCTCCACCTACGAGCAGTACTTC

D: NA
J: TRBJ2-7
V: TRBV19
size: NA
CDR3: CASSIAQGYEQYF
DNA: TGTGCCAGTAGTATAGCGCAGGGCTACGAGCAGTACTTC

D: NA
J: TRBJ1-2
V: TRBV4-1
size: NA
CDR3: CASSQVDRDYGYTF
DNA: TGCGCCAGCAGCCAAGTGGATAGGGACTATGGCTACACCTTC